This T cell receptor (beta chain) was obtained from a study of T cells in Graves' hyperthyroidism and ophthalmopathy. This clonotype was detected only once. Its antigen is still unknown. Regions amplified from RNA transcripts were the TCR beta CDR3 regions. The TCR CDR3 first-round RT-PCR relied on the HTBI primer set. MiXCR, applied by TCRdb to the multiplex PCR reads, yields one record per CDR3 protein. The repertoire consists of around 560,000 distinct CDR3 sequences, with over 15% occurring once and the leading ten covering 18%. Study-wide results and limits: Using 13 V-J features, a model discriminated ophthalmopathy from stable hyperthyroidism.

V was shortened by 6 bases and J by 6 bases, with 9 bases between the two germline ends. This CDR3 is 12 amino acids long. Germline lookup yields CDR1 SGHTA and CDR2 FQGNSA. Not enrolled were patients with uncontrolled infection, other autoimmune disease, pregnancy or lactation. 10 ml of fresh peripheral blood supplied the PBMCs. Specimen: blood. The V and J genes are TRBV7-2 and TRBJ2-1; maybe TRBD1 (5 bases). The TCR originated in a woman younger than 35 with Graves' hyperthyroidism. The CDR3 DNA follows: TGTGCCAGCAGACAGGCGCCCAATGAGCAGTTCTTC. Translation gives CASRQAPNEQFF.